Following are 21 T cell receptor beta chains from one sample sequenced in a study of cytomegalovirus exposure and HLA in healthy donors (dated by TCRdb to 2016 to 2017). The library was obtained by the immunoSEQ multiplex PCR assay. A mixture of 60 forward primers for TCR Vbeta segments and 13 reverse primers for TCR Jbeta segments was used in the multiplex PCR. What TCRdb holds here is the immuneACCESS table cut down to in-frame rearrangements. Part of the clones is not present; checked against another copy, under half of the missing clones reflect an unresolved V gene, and the others are unexplained. The sample data list approximately 280,000 clones, and approximately 90% of these were observed just once. The top ten constitute roughly 2.3% of the sample. Material: PBMCs. The origin of the receptors is a woman aged 18-29 years in good health and CMV-seronegative.

This chain uses TRBV2 with TRBJ1-3; 7 bases are shared with TRBD1. There are 17 residues in the CDR3. Germline V gene lookup returns CDR1 SNHLY and CDR2 FYNNEI. V shed 4 bases and J 2 bases; nucleotides not matched to a gene: 11. This CDR3 is CASSARTGPTPGNTIYF. CDR3 sequence (DNA): TGTGCCAGCAGTGCACGGACAGGCCCTACCCCTGGAAACACCATATATTTT.

V and J are TRBV20-1 and TRBJ2-3, with D possibly TRBD2 on 6 matching bases. V shed 3 bases and J shed 5 bases, with 6 bases lying between them. The germline CDR1 and CDR2 sequences are DFQATT and SNEGSKA (reference sequence). This CDR3 has 11 amino acids. Written as DNA, the CDR3 is TGCAGTGCTAGGGGAGGAGATACGCAGTATTTT. The encoded protein is CSARGGDTQYF.

The J gene is TRBJ1-3, the V gene TRBV4-1, with no clear D. CDR3 length: 16 residues. The V end lost 0 bases, the J end lost 0 bases, and 9 bases lay between the germline ends. CDR1 and CDR2 from the germline V gene are MGHRA and YSYEKL. The CDR3 sequence: CASSQDSGYSGNTIYF. CDR3 sequence (DNA): TGCGCCAGCAGCCAAGATAGCGGGTACTCTGGAAACACCATATATTTT.

On this clone: The same CDR3 arises from other DNA sequences in this sample as well. The chain recombines TRBV9 with TRBJ2-7; 7 bases map to TRBD1. Germline values: CDR1 SGDLS, CDR2 YYNGEE. There are 13 residues in the CDR3. V lost 3 bases to trimming and J lost 1 base; unmatched junction nucleotides: 1. CDR3 DNA sequence: TGTGCCAGCAGCGCAGGGGGTTCCTACGAGCAGTACTTC. Translated: CASSAGGSYEQYF.

CDR3 sequence (DNA): TGTGCCAGTAGTATAGAGGGGGGAGGGAGCACTGAAGCTTTCTTT. Amino acids: CASSIEGGGSTEAFF. This chain uses TRBV19 with TRBJ1-1; TRBD1 might be the D (5 bases). The CDR3 runs to 15 residues. V lost 0 bases, J lost 4 bases, and 12 bases lay in between. Germline loops: CDR1 LNHDA, CDR2 SQIVND (reference sequence).

This clone was observed a single time. CDR3 nucleotide sequence: TGTGCCAGCAGCTTATCGGGCGGGATCTACAATGAGCAGTTCTTC. As protein: CASSLSGGIYNEQFF. This sequence joins TRBV7-6 and TRBJ2-1; a weak D match, TRBD2 (6 bases). V was pared by 2 bases and J by 3 bases, with 11 bases between. CDR3 length: 15 amino acids. Germline loops: CDR1 SGHVS, CDR2 FNYEAQ. The full variable domain, in which reference TRBV7-6 and TRBJ2-1 provide the parts outside the CDR3, is GAGVSQSPRYKVTKRGQDVALRCDPISGHVSLYWYRQALGQGPEFLTYFNYEAQQDKSGLPNDRFSAERPEGSISTLTIQRTEQRDSAMYRCASSLSGGIYNEQFFGPGTRLTVL.

This rearrangement joins TRBV29-1 to TRBJ2-7; TRBD1 agrees at 10 bases. The J segment lost 4 bases and the V segment lost 4 bases, leaving 7 bases of the junction unmatched. Germline values: CDR1 SQVTM, CDR2 ANQGSEA. CDR3 size: 14 residues. DNA of the CDR3: TGCAGCGTTGCGGACAGGGGGACAGTTTACGAGCAGTACTTC. Its translation is CSVADRGTVYEQYF.

The CDR3 nucleotides read TGCACCAGCAGCCGGCGGGGGGGGCCGGGAGAGGATACGCAGTATTTT. This encodes CTSSRRGGPGEDTQYF. The rearrangement joins TRBV1 to TRBJ2-3; the D call of TRBD2 is as the table states it, not checked on the DNA. TRBV1 is a pseudogene. The CDR3 spans 16 residues.

The V gene is TRBV27, the J gene TRBJ2-7, with D possibly matching TRBD1 (6 bases). CDR1 is MNHEY and CDR2 is SMNVEV in the germline V gene (reference sequence). This CDR3 comprises 13 residues. The V end lost 4 bases, the J end lost 4 bases, and 11 bases lay between the germline ends. CDR3 residues: CASSSGEGYEQYF. The DNA of the CDR3 is TGTGCCAGCAGTTCAGGGGAAGGGTACGAGCAGTACTTC.

This rearrangement joins TRBV11-2 to TRBJ2-1; D perhaps matches TRBD2 (5 bases). CDR3 size: 14 residues. Germline loops: CDR1 SGHAT, CDR2 FQNNGV. Trimming shortened V by 1 base and J by 15 bases, and 19 bases separated the two germline ends. The CDR3 coding sequence is TGTGCCAGCAGCTTAGGTCTCGTCGGGATGGCTACGTTCTTC. Translating it yields CASSLGLVGMATFF.

This chain links TRBV4-2 with TRBJ2-5, with 16 bases fitting TRBD2. Unmatched junction bases numbered 6, after V lost 4 bases and J lost 1 base. This CDR3 comprises 18 residues. Germline values: CDR1 LGHNA, CDR2 YNFKEQ. This CDR3 is CASSLAGLAGGGQETQYF. The CDR3, as DNA: TGTGCCAGCAGCCTCGCGGGACTAGCGGGGGGGGGCCAAGAGACCCAGTACTTC.

This chain links TRBV6-1 with TRBJ2-7, with TRBD1 identical over 8 bases. After removal of 4 bases from V and 4 bases from J, the junction contained 3 bases not matched to a gene. This CDR3 contains 13 residues. Per germline, CDR1 MNHNS and CDR2 SASEGT. CDR3 amino acids: CASSGTGLYEQYF. The DNA of the CDR3 is TGTGCCAGCAGTGGGACAGGGCTTTACGAGCAGTACTTC.

The V call is TRBV27, the J call TRBJ2-7, with D tentatively TRBD2 (5 bases). The V gene lost 5 bases and the J gene lost 7 bases, with 21 bases spanning the gap. The germline V gene has CDR1 MNHEY and CDR2 SMNVEV (reference sequence). This CDR3 is built from 15 residues. The CDR3 spells CASSPTGSRRGEQYF. The DNA for the CDR3 is TGTGCCAGCAGTCCGACGGGGTCCCGGCGTGGAGAGCAGTACTTC.

With regard to this clone: Other DNA sequences of this sample code for an identical CDR3. V and J are TRBV5-6 and TRBJ2-3, with a weak D call TRBD2 (6 bases). The CDR3 totals 13 residues. Trimming removed 0 bases from V and 6 bases from J, with 8 bases in between. Germline V CDR1 and CDR2: SGHDT, YYEEEE. The CDR3 region has the DNA TGTGCCAGCAGCTTGGGTGGGAGGGATACGCAGTATTTT. It yields the protein CASSLGGRDTQYF.

V usage is TRBV23-1 and J usage is TRBJ2-2; TRBD1 agrees at 11 bases. TRBV23-1 is sorted into the ORF group, with uncertain function. V lost 11 bases and J lost 2; bases outside the gene matches: 13. The CDR3 loop spans 17 amino acids. CDR3 nucleotide sequence: TGCGCCGATTGCAGGACAGGGGGCGAACGTAACACCGGGGAGCTGTTTTTT. This translates into CADCRTGGERNTGELFF.

The chain employs TRBV25-1 and TRBJ1-1; D uncertain. Germline V CDR1 and CDR2: MGHDK, SYGVNS. The germline V and J ends were trimmed by 8 bases and 7 bases, with 11 bases remaining between them. The CDR3 sequence is 11 residues long. The CDR3 region is CASVSGLEAFF. The DNA for the CDR3 is TGTGCCAGCGTGTCCGGACTTGAAGCTTTCTTT.

The rearrangement joins TRBV9 to TRBJ2-2; a weak D match, TRBD2 (6 bases). This CDR3 has 14 residues. Per germline, CDR1 SGDLS and CDR2 YYNGEE. Trimming pared 4 bases from V and 8 bases from J, leaving 15 bases between. CDR3 in amino acids: CASSPRPGGGELFF. The CDR3 coding sequence is TGTGCCAGCAGCCCGAGACCCGGGGGTGGGGAGCTGTTTTTT.

This chain joins TRBV21-1 and TRBJ2-4; the table assigns TRBD1, which was not confirmed against the DNA. TRBV21-1 counts as a pseudogene. The CDR3 has 14 amino acids. The DNA for the CDR3 is TGTGCCAGCAGCCCACAGCTAGCCAAAAACATTCAGTACTTC. This gives the protein CASSPQLAKNIQYF.

The table lists this clone with a count of one. The V gene is TRBV6-5, the J gene TRBJ1-1, with D hard to call. Germline V gives CDR1 MNHEY, CDR2 SVGAGI. The CDR3 is 14 residues long. V was pared by 6 bases and J by 7 bases, with 18 bases between. DNA of the CDR3: TGTGCCAGCAGAACCTACGAGGGAAAGGGTGAAGCTTTCTTT. This translates into CASRTYEGKGEAFF.

The chain links TRBV7-3 to TRBJ2-1; 9 bases map to TRBD2. The germline V gene has CDR1 SGHTA and CDR2 FQGTGA. This CDR3 spans 15 amino acids. V shed 3 bases and J 2 bases; nucleotides not matched to a gene: 2. CDR3 sequence (DNA): TGTGCCAGCAGCTTTGGCGGGGGGGCCTACAATGAGCAGTTCTTC. This codes for CASSFGGGAYNEQFF.

The J gene is TRBJ2-7, the V gene TRBV27; 9 bases are shared with TRBD2. This CDR3 has 15 amino acids. Germline V lookup: CDR1 MNHEY, CDR2 SMNVEV (reference sequence). V shed 4 bases and J 0 bases; nucleotides not matched to a gene: 4. CDR3 sequence (DNA): TGTGCCAGCAGTTATGCGGGGGGGAGCTCCTACGAGCAGTACTTC. Translating gives CASSYAGGSSYEQYF.